This TCR beta chain is drawn from a study of cytomegalovirus exposure and HLA in healthy donors (dated by TCRdb to about 2017). General notes on the study: According to an earlier analysis of several hundred of the donors, some 170 million T cells yielded approximately 120 million unique TCR beta sequences and about 300 Gb of sequence data. The study aimed to test whether signatures of past pathogen exposure could be identified by cataloging public T cell receptors. A later analysis re-examined previously published TCR beta repertoires from several hundred donors and added high-resolution HLA genotyping to investigate patterns of TCR occurrence. The study used immunosequencing to profile the T cell repertoires of under 700 subjects and linked those repertoires to cytomegalovirus serostatus. The later analysis used no new phenotypic data to find candidate immune exposures, relying instead on TCR beta sequences and their occurrence across donors. The study combined high-throughput TCR immunosequencing, statistical association of individual TCRs with disease status, and machine learning to predict cytomegalovirus infection status. Five DR-DQ haplotypes were treated as single units for association and clustering because of strong linkage in the cohort. HLA typing included class I and class II loci at four-digit resolution. All discovery cohort repertoires had been generated using a single sequencing platform. A separate validation cohort of 100 to 150 different subjects was used in addition to the 666-subject first cohort. Among about 400 genotyped donors of the cohort, an average of approximately 200,000 unique TCR beta nucleotide sequences was sequenced per donor, of which about 19% were non-productive. Among the roughly 410 genotyped donors, more than 70% belonged to the genetic ancestry cluster associated with self-reported Caucasian donors. In a later genetic analysis, genome-wide SNP genotypes for about three fifths of the roughly 670 donors were used, and that subset was treated as a discovery cohort. Approximately 300 gigabases of sequencing data and roughly 81 million unique TCR sequences made up an early release that covered 500 to 650 HLA-typed donors. The number of typed donors differed by locus: about 620-640 for A, B, C, DRB1 and DQB1; some 500 for DQA1; approximately 600 for DPA1; and some 430 for DPB1. To decide whether each TCR beta V gene segment behaved as functional or pseudogenic, an earlier analysis of fewer than 750 of the donors relied on high-throughput TCR beta sequencing. Alongside the repertoire data, information on donor age, sex, ethnicity and CMV serostatus was compiled.

Study-wide findings and limitations: The authors suggested that the approach could potentially be generalized to other disease states and immunological phenotypes. A few of the identified cytomegalovirus-associated TCR beta chains were confirmed in vitro to be specific for cytomegalovirus antigens. A later analysis found that HLA-associated TCR beta chains were more clonally expanded and had lower generation probabilities than equally common non-associated chains. In an earlier analysis of several hundred of the donors, most TCR beta V segments were observed in productive rearrangements about 87% or about 30% of the time, broadly matching IMGT annotations. The 87-base-pair reads could not distinguish some IMGT-functional V segments, including TRBV6-2 and TRBV6-3, so those segments were excluded. A total of about 150 TCR beta chains were listed by the study as associated with cytomegalovirus. Across donors, most TCR sequences were observed very rarely, whereas some public TCRs were present in many individuals. In a later analysis, several top co-occurrence clusters were reported to appear linked to parvovirus B19, influenza, CMV and Epstein-Barr virus. Linkage disequilibrium might explain the correlated functional status among segregating V segments, but an unknown experimental factor could not be ruled out. HLA typing was unavailable for some donors at each locus, so association tests used only the typed subset. When HLA alleles, especially DR and DQ, strongly co-occurred, TCR associations were difficult to assign to individual alleles. Because counts were too low, more than 15 rarely observed V segments, including chromosome 9 orphons, were excluded from the earlier analysis of several hundred of the donors. Only TCR beta chains were sequenced in this cohort, and the absence of alpha or paired-chain data limited detectable features. A further reported finding was that TCR beta sequences accurately predicted the HLA-A and HLA-B alleles for most subjects in the first cohort. A cluster of highly shared sequence variants was judged likely to be a technical artifact of the sequencing pipeline. At a false discovery rate of 0.05, a later analysis linked fewer than 20,000 TCR beta sequences to specific HLA alleles. Most CMV-associated TCR beta chains appeared to be HLA-restricted in a later analysis, and the HLA associations seemed to be driven largely by CMV exposure. In a later genetic analysis, fewer N-insertions in productive TCRs were reported among donors in an Asian-associated ancestry cluster than the 666-donor mean. In a later analysis, the rate of TCR association differed among HLA loci, with DRB1 alleles having the most associated TCRs and HLA-C alleles having the fewest. Cytomegalovirus status was reported to be diagnosed by the classifier with high specificity and sensitivity in both the original and validation cohorts. The only immune exposure information available for the cohort was CMV serostatus. The presence/absence analyses assumed that sequencing depth was roughly uniform across donors, and that assumption may not be true. In a later genetic analysis, a missense DCLRE1C variant was associated with V-gene and J-gene trimming of TCR beta chains, and the association was replicated in an independent cohort.

The library was produced with the immunoSEQ multiplex PCR assay. The multiplex PCR relied on a mix of 60 forward primers for TCR Vbeta segments and 13 reverse primers for TCR Jbeta segments. A multiplex PCR assay on genomic DNA amplified the CDR3 region of rearranged TCR beta genes. On the Illumina HiSeq System, the amplified TCR beta libraries were sequenced as 87-base-pair reads. Concerning the study's data processing: In a later analysis, 80 million or so unique TCR beta chains were counted across the 500 to 850 repertoires, and approximately 9.9 million of these chains were shared by at least two donors. Raw reads were error-corrected and collapsed into unique sequences with a nearest-neighbor algorithm that merged closely related sequences to remove PCR and sequencing errors. Alignment of CDR3 sequences to IMGT reference sequences was used to assign V, D and J gene segments. For a sequence to be retained, at least a six-nucleotide match to both a V gene segment and a J gene segment was required. Rearrangements were called productive when the CDR3 lacked stop codons and stayed in frame with V and J; all others were non-productive. CDR3 was defined by IMGT convention, running from the second conserved V-encoded cysteine to the conserved J-encoded phenylalanine. Sequences without an unambiguous match to a single V gene segment were excluded from the earlier analysis of approximately 560 of the donors. An earlier analysis of 587 of the donors classified V segments as functional when productive rearrangements were above 56.7% and as segregating when the standard deviation between donors was above 5%. A statistical classification framework was built to diagnose cytomegalovirus status from the catalog of TCR beta chain sequences. In a later analysis, TCR nucleotide sequences were compared against IMGT/GENE-DB human TR gene sequences so that V and J genes could be assigned. The TCRdist pipeline was used in a later analysis to assign CDR3 sequences and most-parsimonious VDJ recombination scenarios. In a later analysis, every TCR beta chain was defined by the combination of its CDR3 amino acid sequence and its V-gene family, and reads without a unique V-gene family were dropped. A later analysis removed 500 to 600 highly shared, low-generation-probability nucleotide sequences to deal with suspected cross-contamination and a sequencing artifact. In a later analysis, a clonal expansion index was calculated for each public chain from normalized within-repertoire ranks of inferred template counts. In a later analysis, generation probabilities were computed with a VDJ recombination model fitted to out-of-frame rearrangements, and the resulting probabilities were checked against IGoR. Hypergeometric tests were used in a later analysis to score TCR-TCR, TCR-HLA and TCR-CMV co-occurrence, with a repertoire-size bias correction applied to the TCR pairs. False discovery rates were estimated in a later analysis by permuting HLA or CMV assignments 20 times. A later analysis grouped co-occurring TCRs with DBSCAN, adding TCRdist sequence similarity when clustering within HLA-allele-positive subsets. Repertoires with fewer than 30,000 or more than 120,000 public chains were left out of co-occurrence clustering, as were a few repertoires with anomalous nucleotide sharing. TCRdb provides this immuneACCESS table in a form limited to in-frame rearrangements. Some clones are lacking; in checked studies, under half of them reflect an unresolved V gene, and why the rest are absent is not known. That table furnishes V, J and clone size, whereas the DNA furnished D and trimming. Within this sample are approximately 180,000 clones, with 75% to 90% of them counted one time only. Together, the top ten hold under 7.5% of the sample.

V and J lose 3 bases and 5 bases, and a span of 20 bases separates them. The cysteine opens and the phenylalanine closes a CDR3 of 16 amino acids. This entry keeps only the CDR3 DNA: 48 bases, framed from base 1. In the germline V gene, CDR1 corresponds to SGHTA and CDR2 to FQGTGA. The cohort consisted of some 670 healthy bone marrow donors. At the time of sampling, every cohort member was nominally healthy, though immune exposures that went unrecorded were likely present. The donor tested CMV seropositive, placing the donor among the 290 or so seropositive members of the cohort. Each donor provided a peripheral blood sample, and peripheral blood mononuclear cells were used for TCR beta sequencing. Genomic DNA extraction from the blood cell samples was performed with the Qiagen DNeasy Blood Extraction Kit. To note about this clone: Its cognate antigen has yet to be identified. Base qualities are not provided; no much larger clone lies one nucleotide away.

The receptor's source is a man aged 25-45 years in good health and CMV-seropositive. The chain is assembled from TRBV7-3 and TRBJ2-7; confidence is insufficient to name the D gene. Source material: PBMCs. The CDR3 in this case is CASSLPSRTSPHEQYF. The sequenced DNA is TGTGCCAGCAGCTTGCCATCCAGAACCTCCCCCCACGAGCAGTACTTC.